One sample yielded the 11 T cell receptor beta chains listed below, sequenced in a study of blood T cells in healthy people across ages. For the second PCR, which ran for about 7 to 12 cycles, a sample-barcoded 5' primer and a J-beta primer mix were used. MiXCR was run by TCRdb on the 5' RACE reads, yielding one entry per CDR3 protein. The table has 1,800,000 or so distinct CDR3 sequences, about two fifths seen once. The sample consisted of blood. The receptor source for this set is a human donor in good health.

The chain is built from TRBV5-1 and TRBJ2-1, with 8 bases aligning to TRBD1. The ends lost 4 bases at V and 6 bases at J; junction bases unmatched: 9. CDR1 and CDR2 (germline): SGHRS, YFSETQ. The CDR3 totals 15 residues. In DNA form, the CDR3 reads TGCGCCAGCAGCCCCATGGACAGGGACTCCAATGAGCAGTTCTTC. Amino acids: CASSPMDRDSNEQFF.

The rearrangement uses TRBV6-6 and TRBJ2-4; a possible D gene is TRBD1 (6 bases). The DNA end lines up better with TRBJ2-5; the J call may be wrong. This CDR3 spans 14 amino acids. Germline CDR1 is MNHNY and CDR2 is SVGAGI (reference sequence). CDR3 DNA sequence: TGTGCCAGCACTATAAACAGGGTGAGGGAGACCCAGTACTTC. This gives the protein CASTINRVRETQYF.

Of note for this clonotype: The junction differs from germline at one of its ends, possibly a read error. J is TRBJ2-5 and V is TRBV5-1; D call uncertain. Germline V gene lookup returns CDR1 SGHRS and CDR2 YFSETQ. The CDR3 sequence is 14 residues long. The CDR3 spells CTSSAERAEETQYF. CDR3 bases: TGCACCAGCTCCGCAGAAAGGGCCGAAGAGACCCAGTACTTC.

The genes are TRBV20-1 and TRBJ2-1, with D hard to call. Germline V gene sequence: CDR1 DFQATT, CDR2 SNEGSKA (reference sequence). The CDR3 covers 13 residues. Deletions cut 1 base from V and 8 bases from J, with 12 bases between. The CDR3 is CSARGRTVHEQFF. CDR3 nucleotides: TGCAGTGCTAGAGGGCGCACGGTCCATGAGCAGTTCTTC.

This sequence joins TRBV4-3 and TRBJ2-7, with 11 bases fitting TRBD1. This CDR3 has 16 amino acids. Per the germline V gene, CDR1 is LGHNA and CDR2 is YSLEER. J gave up 6 bases and V 0 bases, and 7 bases lay outside the gene matches. Here the CDR3 reads CASSQEYSGQGGEQYF. The CDR3 DNA reads as TGCGCCAGCAGCCAAGAGTATTCGGGACAGGGGGGCGAGCAGTACTTC.

The CDR3 DNA is TGCGCCAGCAGCTTGATTGGGTCAGATAGCAATCAGCCCCAGCATTTT. Its protein is CASSLIGSDSNQPQHF. The chain joins TRBV5-1 to TRBJ1-5; no clear D gene. Trimming shortened V by 1 base and J by 0 bases, and 11 bases separated the two germline ends. This CDR3 comprises 16 residues. Germline V CDR1 and CDR2: SGHRS, YFSETQ. The whole variable domain, filled in from reference TRBV5-1 and TRBJ1-5, reads KAGVTQTPRYLIKTRGQQVTLSCSPISGHRSVSWYQQTPGQGLQFLFEYFSETQRNKGNFPGRFSGRQFSNSRSEMNVSTLELGDSALYLCASSLIGSDSNQPQHFGDGTRLSIL.

This clonotype was recorded a few times. The chain couples TRBV28 to TRBJ2-4; 7 bases align to TRBD2. Germline trimming cut 3 bases from V and 3 bases from J; bases unmatched to any gene: 5. Germline loops: CDR1 MDHEN, CDR2 SYDVKM. The CDR3 covers 15 residues. CDR3 amino acids: CASSLGGGFKNIQYF. In DNA, the CDR3 is TGTGCCAGCAGTTTGGGCGGGGGTTTCAAAAACATTCAGTACTTC.

The V gene is TRBV20-1, the J gene TRBJ2-1; D is ambiguous. Germline CDR1 is DFQATT and CDR2 is SNEGSKA (reference sequence). The CDR3 sequence is 12 residues long. V lost 5 bases and J lost 9, with 14 bases in between. The DNA for the CDR3 is TGCAGTGCTTACTACCTAGAGAGTGAGCAGTTCTTC. Amino acids: CSAYYLESEQFF.

The V and J genes are TRBV4-2 and TRBJ2-3; 10 bases agree with TRBD1. The CDR3 covers 17 residues. V gave up 4 bases and J gave up 3 bases; unmatched junction bases: 10. Germline CDR1 reads LGHNA; CDR2 reads YNFKEQ. The CDR3 coding sequence is TGTGCCAGCAGCCGTGGGACAGGGGCGAGCGGAACAGATACGCAGTATTTT. It is translated as CASSRGTGASGTDTQYF.

The V gene is TRBV20-1, the J gene TRBJ2-3, with D possibly TRBD2 on 5 matching bases. The CDR3 runs 13 residues. Germline V gene sequence: CDR1 DFQATT, CDR2 SNEGSKA (reference sequence). Between the trimmed V and J ends, which lost 3 bases and 3 bases, there was a span of 10 bases. This chain's CDR3 is CSARGAATDTQYF. DNA of the CDR3: TGCAGTGCTAGGGGAGCAGCAACAGATACGCAGTATTTT.

In its sample, this clonotype was seen a few times. The chain couples TRBV18 to TRBJ2-7; D is undetermined. The CDR3 loop spans 16 amino acids. V was trimmed by 0 bases and J by 6 bases, leaving 18 bases between them. The germline gives CDR1 KGHSH, CDR2 LQKENI. CDR3 sequence reads: CASSPPFELVISEQYF. For the CDR3, the DNA is TGTGCCAGCTCACCACCCTTTGAATTGGTAATTAGCGAGCAGTACTTC.